Listed below are T cell receptor beta chains from one sample, sequenced in a study of blood T cell repertoires in COVID-19. The repertoire was sequenced with immunoSEQ multiplex PCR; TCRdb's copy has only in-frame clones and lacks some. The profile shows 250,000 or so clones, roughly nine tenths of them singletons. Sequencing input: peripheral blood. These receptors were obtained from a man aged 18 to 30 with active or convalescent COVID-19. Both conserved end residues are part of each CDR3.

>TRBV29-1
CSVVGQSASGYEQYF
>TRBV6-1
CASSEMGTTQETQYF
>TRBV6-5
CASATRDGGNQPQHF
>TRBV2
CASSEDFRSRYSNQPQHF
>TRBV6-5
CASSYSWTGDSGYTF
>TRBV2
CASATSGRGTGELFF
>TRBV9
CASSVVPTKRGEKLFF
>TRBV18
CASSPPNLAGGQETQYF
>TRBV6-5
CASSYSRDPTEAFF
>TRBV6-5
CASCLGRGAGAQYF
>TRBV5-1
CASSLGGTEAFYGYTF
>TRBV7-3
CASSTAGGTEAFF
>TRBV9
CASSGGTQYF
>TRBV2
CASSDPRGSQHF
>TRBV28
CASPPNREQANQPQHF
>TRBV2
CASTFRTSGSLEQFF
>TRBV5-4
CASSLGAYNEQFF
>TRBV5-1
CASSLEGTGNTIYF
>TRBV15
CATSRVLAAYEQYF
>TRBV14
CASSPHSGREETQYF